The rows below give T cell receptor beta chains drawn from one sample of a study of cytomegalovirus exposure and HLA in healthy donors. Using immunoSEQ multiplex PCR, the repertoire was profiled, and TCRdb retains in-frame clones only, with some absent. This repertoire includes over 120,000 clones. The sequencing input was PBMCs. These receptors all come from a male donor in good health and CMV-seronegative. CDR3s include the opening cysteine and the closing phenylalanine or tryptophan. The D gene is left open where the match is weak.

>TRBV6-6|13|NA|TRBJ2-3
TGTGCCAGCAGCCGGGAATTCACAGATACGCAGTATTTT
CASSREFTDTQYF
>TRBV5-1|16|TRBD2|TRBJ2-5
TGCGCCAGCAGCCCCATAATTGACGGGGGGGAAGAGACCCAGTACTTC
CASSPIIDGGEETQYF
>TRBV5-1|14|TRBD1|TRBJ2-7
TGCGCCAGCAGCCGGGACAGTGATTCCTACGAGCAGTACTTC
CASSRDSDSYEQYF
>TRBV11-2|19|NA|TRBJ2-2
TGTGCCAGCAGCTTAGTTAGGTGGCGGGACAGCCTGCTGTACGGGGAGCTGTTTTTT
CASSLVRWRDSLLYGELFF
>TRBV18|17|TRBD1|TRBJ2-1
TGTGCCAGCTCACCCCTCGGAGGACAGGGGCTACACAATGAGCAGTTCTTC
CASSPLGGQGLHNEQFF
>TRBV15|14|NA|TRBJ2-7
TGTGCCACCAGCAGAGACCGGGTCTCCTACGAGCAGTACTTC
CATSRDRVSYEQYF
>TRBV7-8|13|TRBD1|TRBJ1-5
TGTGCCAGCAGCCACAGGGGGAATCAGCCCCAGCATTTT
CASSHRGNQPQHF
>TRBV19|16|NA|TRBJ2-1
TGTGCCAGTAGTATAGATTTCGGCGGTAACTACAATGAGCAGTTCTTC
CASSIDFGGNYNEQFF
>TRBV2|14|TRBD1|TRBJ2-7
TGTGCCAGCAGTGGACAGGGGGCAATCGTCGAGCAGTACTTC
CASSGQGAIVEQYF
>TRBV19|14|TRBD1|TRBJ1-1
TGTGCCAGTAGTTCCGGGACAGCGAACACTGAAGCTTTCTTT
CASSSGTANTEAFF
>TRBV7-9|15|TRBD1|TRBJ2-5
TGTGCCAGCAGCTTAAATCCAGGGGGCGTCGTAACCCAGTACTTC
CASSLNPGGVVTQYF
>TRBV28|15|NA|TRBJ2-7
TGTGCCAGCAGTTTGAGACAGATGTACTTCTACGAGCAGTACTTC
CASSLRQMYFYEQYF
>TRBV18|14|TRBD1|TRBJ1-1
TGTGCCAGCTCACCGATGACAGGGGACACTGAAGCTTTCTTT
CASSPMTGDTEAFF
>TRBV5-6|15|NA|TRBJ1-2
TGTGCCAGCAGCTTGGTCCTTCAGGGTGGTTGGGTTAAGACCTTC
CASSLVLQGGWVKTF
>TRBV2|17|NA|TRBJ1-5
TGTGCCAGCAGTGAGGCAAGGGGCGTTTATAGCAATCAGCCCCAGCATTTT
CASSEARGVYSNQPQHF
>TRBV28|15|NA|TRBJ1-4
TGTGCCAGCAGCAGCGCCCTTGCAACTAATGAAAAACTGTTTTTT
CASSSALATNEKLFF
>TRBV11-2|15|NA|TRBJ1-5
TGTGCCAGCAGCTCCGGGGCAGGGGGCAATCAGCCCCAGCATTTT
CASSSGAGGNQPQHF
>TRBV6-5|15|TRBD1|TRBJ1-5
TGTGCCAGCAGTTACGGGACAGGGAGTGGGCAGCCCCAGCATTTT
CASSYGTGSGQPQHF
>TRBV6-6|11|TRBD1|TRBJ2-7
TGTGCCAGCAGTGACAGGGACGAGCAGTACTTC
CASSDRDEQYF
>TRBV30|12|NA|TRBJ1-2
TGTGCCTGGAGTGAGGCAGGGCATGGCTACACCTTC
CAWSEAGHGYTF
>TRBV27|14|NA|TRBJ2-7
TGTGCCAGCAGTTTCAGGGGCCGCTCCTACGAGCAGTACTTC
CASSFRGRSYEQYF
>TRBV7-2|16|NA|TRBJ1-5
TGTGCCAGCAGCTTAGCTTTTAACAGGCCCGATCAGCCCCAGCATTTT
CASSLAFNRPDQPQHF
>TRBV19|16|NA|TRBJ1-4
TGTGCCAGTAGTATCGCGGGCCAGCCCTATAATGAAAAACTGTTTTTT
CASSIAGQPYNEKLFF
>TRBV4-2|13|NA|TRBJ2-2
TGTGCCAGCAGCCAGGAGTTGGGCGGGGAGCTGTTTTTT
CASSQELGGELFF
>TRBV7-9|14|NA|TRBJ1-1
TGTGCCAGCACCCCTTGGGGGGTGAACACTGAAGCTTTCTTT
CASTPWGVNTEAFF
>TRBV2|15|NA|TRBJ1-3
TGTGCCAGTGAGTCCGGGGGGCAGGCTGGAAACACCATATATTTT
CASESGGQAGNTIYF
>TRBV7-8|16|TRBD1|TRBJ1-2
TGTGCCAGCAGCCAACCGGGACAGGACACTAACTATGGCTACACCTTC
CASSQPGQDTNYGYTF
>TRBV6-4|13|TRBD1|TRBJ1-1
TGTGCCAGCAGTGTAGGGGGCGGGACTGAAGCTTTCTTT
CASSVGGGTEAFF
>TRBV5-4|17|TRBD2|TRBJ2-1
TGTGCCAGCACCCTGGGAGGGATTCACAGCTCCTACAATGAGCAGTTCTTC
CASTLGGIHSSYNEQFF
>TRBV5-6|13|NA|TRBJ2-3
TGTGCCAGCAGCTTTGGACAGACAGATACGCAGTATTTT
CASSFGQTDTQYF
>TRBV28|17|NA|TRBJ1-2
TGTGCCAGCAGTCCCCCGTCCTGGGGGCCTACCTACTATGGCTACACCTTC
CASSPPSWGPTYYGYTF
>TRBV27|12|NA|TRBJ1-1
TGTGCCAGCGTGGGGCCCAACACTGAAGCTTTCTTT
CASVGPNTEAFF
>TRBV7-8|16|TRBD1|TRBJ1-5
TGTGCCAGCAGCCCCGGGACAGGTTATAGCAATCAGCCCCAGCATTTT
CASSPGTGYSNQPQHF
>TRBV28|16|TRBD1|TRBJ2-3
TGTGCCAGCACAGGAGACGACAGGGTGCTTGGAGATACGCAGTATTTT
CASTGDDRVLGDTQYF
>TRBV2|14|NA|TRBJ1-2
TGTGCCAGCTCCCTTGAGGTTACGAACTATGGCTACACCTTC
CASSLEVTNYGYTF
>TRBV2|14|NA|TRBJ1-4
TGTGCCAGCAGTGTACAGGGTACTAATGAAAAACTGTTTTTT
CASSVQGTNEKLFF
>TRBV19|16|TRBD1|TRBJ1-5
TGTGCCAGTAGCAAGGGACAGGGAGTCTTGAGTCAGCCCCAGCATTTT
CASSKGQGVLSQPQHF
>TRBV5-1|14|NA|TRBJ2-5
TGCGCCAGCTCAAAAGGACAGTTCCAAGAGACCCAGTACTTC
CASSKGQFQETQYF
>TRBV30|13|TRBD2|TRBJ2-7
TGTGCCTGGACCCGGGGGGGGAACTACGAGCAGTACTTC
CAWTRGGNYEQYF
>TRBV27|14|NA|TRBJ2-7
TGTGCCAGCAGTTTCTACCCGAGCTCCTACGAGCAGTACTTC
CASSFYPSSYEQYF
>TRBV5-1|15|TRBD1|TRBJ2-1
TGCGCCAGCAGCTCGACAGGGGGGCTGGTAAATGAGCAGTTCTTC
CASSSTGGLVNEQFF
>TRBV4-2|16|NA|TRBJ2-3
TGTGCCAGCGCCCGAGGCTCGTCGGGAGAGACAGATACGCAGTATTTT
CASARGSSGETDTQYF